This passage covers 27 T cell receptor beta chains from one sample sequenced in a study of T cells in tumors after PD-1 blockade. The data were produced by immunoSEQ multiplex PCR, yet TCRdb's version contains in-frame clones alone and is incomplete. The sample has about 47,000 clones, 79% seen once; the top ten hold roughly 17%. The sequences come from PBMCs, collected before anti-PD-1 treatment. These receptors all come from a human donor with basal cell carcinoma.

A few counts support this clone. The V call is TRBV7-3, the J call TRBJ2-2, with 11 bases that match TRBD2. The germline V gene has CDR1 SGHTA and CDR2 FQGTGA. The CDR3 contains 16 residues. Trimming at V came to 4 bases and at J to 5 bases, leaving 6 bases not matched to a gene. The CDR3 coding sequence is TGTGCCAGCAGCTACGTGGCTAGCGGGAGGACCGGGGAGCTGTTTTTT. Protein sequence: CASSYVASGRTGELFF.

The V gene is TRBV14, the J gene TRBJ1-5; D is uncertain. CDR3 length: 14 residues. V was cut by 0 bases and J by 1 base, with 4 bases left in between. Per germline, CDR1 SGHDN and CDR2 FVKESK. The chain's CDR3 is CASSQDQSNQPQHF. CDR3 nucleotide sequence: TGTGCCAGCAGCCAAGATCAGAGCAATCAGCCCCAGCATTTT.

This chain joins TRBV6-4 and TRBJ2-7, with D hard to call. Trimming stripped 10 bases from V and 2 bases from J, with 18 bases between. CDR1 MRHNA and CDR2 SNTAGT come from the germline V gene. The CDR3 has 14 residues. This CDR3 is CATNHQGPPYEQYF. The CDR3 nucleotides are TGTGCCACTAATCACCAAGGTCCTCCCTACGAGCAGTACTTC.

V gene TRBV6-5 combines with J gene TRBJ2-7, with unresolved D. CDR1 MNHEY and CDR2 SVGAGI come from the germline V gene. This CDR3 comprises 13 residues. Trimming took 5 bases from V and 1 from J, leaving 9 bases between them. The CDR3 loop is CASSQTTSYEQYF. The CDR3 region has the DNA TGTGCCAGCAGTCAGACAACTTCCTACGAGCAGTACTTC.

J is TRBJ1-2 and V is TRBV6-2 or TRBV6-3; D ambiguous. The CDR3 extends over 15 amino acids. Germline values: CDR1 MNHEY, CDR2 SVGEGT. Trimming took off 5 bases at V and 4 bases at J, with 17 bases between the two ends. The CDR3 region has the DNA TGTGCCAGCAGTGACCGGACGGAGGACGTCTATGGCTACACCTTC. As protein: CASSDRTEDVYGYTF.

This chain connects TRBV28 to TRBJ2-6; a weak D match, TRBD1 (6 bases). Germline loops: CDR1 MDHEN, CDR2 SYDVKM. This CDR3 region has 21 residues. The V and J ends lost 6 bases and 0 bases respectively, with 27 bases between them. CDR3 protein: CASSLPRQGSTQSSGANVLTF. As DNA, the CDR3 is TGTGCCAGCAGCCTTCCTCGGCAGGGGTCCACCCAGTCCTCTGGGGCCAACGTCCTGACTTTC.

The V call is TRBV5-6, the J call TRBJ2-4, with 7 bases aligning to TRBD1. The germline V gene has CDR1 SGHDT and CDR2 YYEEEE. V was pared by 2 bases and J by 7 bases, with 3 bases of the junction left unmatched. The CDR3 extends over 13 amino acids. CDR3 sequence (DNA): TGTGCCAGCAGCTTAGGGGGCGCGAACATTCAGTACTTC. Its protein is CASSLGGANIQYF.

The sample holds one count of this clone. The CDR3 DNA reads as TGTGCCAGTAGTGGCACCCAGTCACACAATGAGCAGTTCTTC. Its protein is CASSGTQSHNEQFF. The J gene is TRBJ2-1, the V gene TRBV19; no definite D call. The CDR3 is made up of 14 amino acids. Germline values: CDR1 LNHDA, CDR2 SQIVND (reference sequence). V was trimmed by 5 bases and J by 5 bases, leaving 13 bases between them.

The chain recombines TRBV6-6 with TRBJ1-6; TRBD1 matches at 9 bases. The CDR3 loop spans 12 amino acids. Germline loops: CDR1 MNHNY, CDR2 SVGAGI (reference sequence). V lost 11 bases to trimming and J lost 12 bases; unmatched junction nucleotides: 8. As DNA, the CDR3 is TGTGCCGGTGGGACAGGGTACGAACCCCTCCACTTT. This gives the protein CAGGTGYEPLHF.

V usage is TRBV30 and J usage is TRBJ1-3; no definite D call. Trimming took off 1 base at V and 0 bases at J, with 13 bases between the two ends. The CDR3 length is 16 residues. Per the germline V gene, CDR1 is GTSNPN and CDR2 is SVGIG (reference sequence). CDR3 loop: CAWSGGSTLSGNTIYF. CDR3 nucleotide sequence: TGTGCCTGGAGTGGAGGATCGACCCTCTCTGGAAACACCATATATTTT.

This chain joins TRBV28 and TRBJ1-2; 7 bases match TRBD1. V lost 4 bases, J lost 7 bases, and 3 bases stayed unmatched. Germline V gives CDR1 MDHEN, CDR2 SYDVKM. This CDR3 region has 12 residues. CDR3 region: CASSSNRGGYTF. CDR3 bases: TGTGCCAGCAGTTCCAACAGGGGTGGCTACACCTTC.

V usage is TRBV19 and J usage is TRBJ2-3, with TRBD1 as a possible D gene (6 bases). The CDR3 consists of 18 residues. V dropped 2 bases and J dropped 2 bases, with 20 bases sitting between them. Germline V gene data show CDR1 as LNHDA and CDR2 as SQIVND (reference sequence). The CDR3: CASSINEGWGHHTDTQYF. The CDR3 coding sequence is TGTGCCAGTAGTATAAATGAGGGTTGGGGGCATCACACAGATACGCAGTATTTT. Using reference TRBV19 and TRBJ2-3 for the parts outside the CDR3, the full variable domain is DGGITQSPKYLFRKEGQNVTLSCEQNLNHDAMYWYRQDPGQGLRLIYYSQIVNDFQKGDIAEGYSVSREKKESFPLTVTSAQKNPTAFYLCASSINEGWGHHTDTQYFGPGTRLTVL.

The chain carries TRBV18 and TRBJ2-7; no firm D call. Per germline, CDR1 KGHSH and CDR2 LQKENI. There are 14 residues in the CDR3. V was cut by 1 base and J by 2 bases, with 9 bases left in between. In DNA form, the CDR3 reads TGTGCCAGCTCACCACGAGGTGAGCCCTACGAGCAGTACTTC. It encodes CASSPRGEPYEQYF.

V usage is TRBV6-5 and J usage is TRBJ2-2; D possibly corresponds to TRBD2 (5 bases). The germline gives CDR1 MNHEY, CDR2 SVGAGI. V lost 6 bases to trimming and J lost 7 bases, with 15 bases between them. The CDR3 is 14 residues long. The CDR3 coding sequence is TGTGCCAGCAGCCCCGGCGGAGGAATCGGGGAGCTGTTTTTT. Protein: CASSPGGGIGELFF.

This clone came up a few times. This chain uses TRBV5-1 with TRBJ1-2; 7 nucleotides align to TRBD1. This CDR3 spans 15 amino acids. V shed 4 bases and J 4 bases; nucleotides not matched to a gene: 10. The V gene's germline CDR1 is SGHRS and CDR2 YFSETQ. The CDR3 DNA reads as TGCGCCAGCAGCCTAGGGACAGCCTCGGGCTATGGCTACACCTTC. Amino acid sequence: CASSLGTASGYGYTF. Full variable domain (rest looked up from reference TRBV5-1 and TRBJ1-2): KAGVTQTPRYLIKTRGQQVTLSCSPISGHRSVSWYQQTPGQGLQFLFEYFSETQRNKGNFPGRFSGRQFSNSRSEMNVSTLELGDSALYLCASSLGTASGYGYTFGSGTRLTVV.

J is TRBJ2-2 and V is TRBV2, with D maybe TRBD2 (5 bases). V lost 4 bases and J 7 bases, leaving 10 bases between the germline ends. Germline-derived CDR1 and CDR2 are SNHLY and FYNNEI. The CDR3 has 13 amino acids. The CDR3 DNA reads TGTGCCAGCAGTGCGGGGTTAATCGGGGAGCTGTTTTTT. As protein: CASSAGLIGELFF.

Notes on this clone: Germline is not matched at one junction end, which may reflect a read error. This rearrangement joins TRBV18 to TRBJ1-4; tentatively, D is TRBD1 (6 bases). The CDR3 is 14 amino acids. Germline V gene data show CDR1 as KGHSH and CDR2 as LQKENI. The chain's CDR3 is CASSQDRSNEKLFF. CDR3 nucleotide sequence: TGTGCCAGCTCACAAGACAGGTCTAACGAAAAACTGTTTTTT.

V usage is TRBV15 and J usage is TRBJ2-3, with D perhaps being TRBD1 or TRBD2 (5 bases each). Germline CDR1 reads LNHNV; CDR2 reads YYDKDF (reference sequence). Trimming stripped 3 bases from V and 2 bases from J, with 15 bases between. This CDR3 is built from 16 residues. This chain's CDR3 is CATSSRGISPTDTQYF. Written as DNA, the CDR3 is TGTGCCACCAGCAGTCGGGGCATCTCCCCCACAGATACGCAGTATTTT.

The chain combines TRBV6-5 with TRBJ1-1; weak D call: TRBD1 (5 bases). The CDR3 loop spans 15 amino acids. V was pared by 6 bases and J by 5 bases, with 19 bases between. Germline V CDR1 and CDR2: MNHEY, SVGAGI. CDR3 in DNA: TGTGCCAGCAGGGATTACGCGGGGGGTCAAACTGAAGCTTTCTTT. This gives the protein CASRDYAGGQTEAFF.

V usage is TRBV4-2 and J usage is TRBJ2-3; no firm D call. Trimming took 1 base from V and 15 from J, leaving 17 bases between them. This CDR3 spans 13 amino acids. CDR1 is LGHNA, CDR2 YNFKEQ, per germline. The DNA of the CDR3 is TGTGCCAGCAGCCAAGGGAAGGCTAGTTCGTCCTATTTT. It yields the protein CASSQGKASSSYF.

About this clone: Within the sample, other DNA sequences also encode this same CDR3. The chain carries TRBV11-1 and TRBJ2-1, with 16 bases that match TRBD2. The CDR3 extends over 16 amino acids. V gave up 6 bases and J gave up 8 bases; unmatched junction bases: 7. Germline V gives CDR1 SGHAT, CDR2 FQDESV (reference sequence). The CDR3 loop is CASSLGLAGGRDEQFF. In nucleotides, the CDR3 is TGTGCCAGCAGTCTGGGACTAGCGGGAGGGCGGGATGAGCAGTTCTTC.

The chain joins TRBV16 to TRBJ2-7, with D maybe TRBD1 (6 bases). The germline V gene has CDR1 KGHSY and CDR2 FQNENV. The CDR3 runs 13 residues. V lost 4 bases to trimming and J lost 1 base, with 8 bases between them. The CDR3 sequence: CASSLRGSYEQYF. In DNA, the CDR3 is TGTGCCAGCAGCCTCAGGGGTTCCTACGAGCAGTACTTC. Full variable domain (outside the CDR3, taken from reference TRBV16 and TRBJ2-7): GEEVAQTPKHLVRGEGQKAKLYCAPIKGHSYVFWYQQVLKNEFKFLISFQNENVFDETGMPKERFSAKCLPNSPCSLEIQATKLEDSAVYFCASSLRGSYEQYFGPGTRLTVT.

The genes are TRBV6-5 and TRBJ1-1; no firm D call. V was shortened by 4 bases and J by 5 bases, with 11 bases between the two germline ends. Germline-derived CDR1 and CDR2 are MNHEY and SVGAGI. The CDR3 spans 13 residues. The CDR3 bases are TGTGCCAGCAGTTGGGGAGGTAGTACTGAAGCTTTCTTT. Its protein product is CASSWGGSTEAFF.

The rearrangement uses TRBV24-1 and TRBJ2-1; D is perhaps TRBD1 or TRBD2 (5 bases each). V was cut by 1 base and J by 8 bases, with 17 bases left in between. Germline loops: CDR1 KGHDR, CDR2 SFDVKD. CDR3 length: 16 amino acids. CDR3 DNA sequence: TGTGCCACCAGTGATTTCCCCTCAGGGAAGGACTATGAGCAGTTCTTC. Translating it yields CATSDFPSGKDYEQFF.

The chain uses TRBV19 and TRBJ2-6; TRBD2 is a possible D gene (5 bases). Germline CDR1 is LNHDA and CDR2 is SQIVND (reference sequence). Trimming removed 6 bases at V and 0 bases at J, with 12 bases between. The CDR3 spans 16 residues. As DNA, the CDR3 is TGTGCCAGTAGCGATCCGGGGAGCTCTGGGGCCAACGTCCTGACTTTC. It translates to CASSDPGSSGANVLTF.

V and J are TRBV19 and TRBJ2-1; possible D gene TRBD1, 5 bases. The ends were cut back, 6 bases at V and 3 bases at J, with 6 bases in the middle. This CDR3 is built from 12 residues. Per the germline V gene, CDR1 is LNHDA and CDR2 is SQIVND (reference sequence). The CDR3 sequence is CASRDSYNEQFF. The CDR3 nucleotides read TGTGCCAGTAGAGACAGCTACAATGAGCAGTTCTTC.

In DNA form, the CDR3 reads TGTGCCAGTAGTATAAGGGGGCAGTCTAGCAATCAGCCCCAGCATTTT. Translated, it gives CASSIRGQSSNQPQHF. The chain is built from TRBV19 and TRBJ1-5, with 7 bases fitting TRBD1. The ends lost 2 bases at V and 0 bases at J; junction bases unmatched: 4. The length of the CDR3 is 16 residues. Germline V lookup: CDR1 LNHDA, CDR2 SQIVND (reference sequence).